Sequencing of this T cell receptor (beta chain) was carried out in a study of blood T cell repertoires in COVID-19. Study summary: Sites across the United States, Italy and Spain contributed samples from acute and convalescent COVID-19. Sources were T cells, B-cell-depleted T cells, or PBMCs; the material itself was cDNA or gDNA.

In the authors' workflow: Quantification of nucleated cells was approximated via reference gene primer amplification. Clones were sequenced by immunoSEQ multiplex PCR, and TCRdb holds only the in-frame ones, with some missing. That table furnishes V, J and clone size, whereas the DNA furnished D and trimming. There are fewer than 85,000 clones in the sample; roughly four fifths occur only once, and just over 20% lies in the top ten. J was trimmed by 5 bases and V by 0 bases; bases with no gene match: 6. The CDR3 contains 15 residues. Germline-derived CDR1 and CDR2 are LGHDT and YNNKEL (reference sequence).

The source is a human donor in a cohort sampled during active COVID-19. The chain couples TRBV3-1 (or the pseudogene TRBV3-2) to TRBJ2-7; 8 bases line up with TRBD1. Sequencing was carried out using peripheral blood. CDR3 DNA: TGTGCCAGCAGCCAAGATCTGGACAGGGTGGACGAGCAGTACTTC. Its protein is CASSQDLDRVDEQYF.